These 18 T cell receptor beta chains came from one sample sequenced in a study of T cell repertoires in cytomegalovirus infection (dated by TCRdb to between 2018 and 2020). The sample was run on an Illumina HiSeq 1500. The public reads were quality trimmed at Q25 with fastp and then assembled into clones with MiXCR by TCRdb, keeping productive beta chains. Each record represents a unique CDR3 protein, reported with the most common genes and DNA among its rows. The sample has about a million distinct CDR3 sequences on record, roughly 30% of them singletons. The ten largest clones capture over 13% of the sample. These receptors lack a known antigen. The treatment or condition label here, explained by the study, means: in vitro stimulation with specific CMV peptide epitopes to enrich CMV-specific T cells. Source: cultured CD8+ T cells from PBMCs, taken from culture after CMV antigen stimulation. Receptors originate from a human donor in good health (CMV status not recorded). Some clones in this sample may be carry-over from other donors' samples.

The table lists this clonotype with a few counts. The chain employs TRBV15 and TRBJ2-5, with 12 positions matching TRBD2. The junction had 6 bases not matched to a gene; V was cut back by 2 bases and J by 2 bases. The CDR3 extends over 17 amino acids. Germline loops: CDR1 LNHNV, CDR2 YYDKDF (reference sequence). The CDR3 DNA follows: TGTGCCACCAGCAGATCTCGACTAGCGGGGGAACAAGAGACCCAGTACTTC. Encoded protein: CATSRSRLAGEQETQYF.

The chain employs TRBV27 and TRBJ2-7, with 8 nucleotides matching TRBD1. The CDR3 sequence is 15 residues long. J gave up 3 bases and V 2 bases, and 6 bases lay outside the gene matches. CDR1 is MNHEY and CDR2 is SMNVEV in the germline V gene (reference sequence). The CDR3 reads CASSLRTGLFYEQYF. CDR3 DNA: TGTGCCAGCAGTTTAAGGACAGGGCTATTCTACGAGCAGTACTTC.

The chain links TRBV7-8 to TRBJ2-6; D may be TRBD2 (5 bases). Deletions cut 3 bases from V and 0 bases from J, with 18 bases between. The CDR3 sequence is 19 residues long. Germline lookup yields CDR1 SGHVS and CDR2 FQNEAQ. CDR3 in DNA: TGTGCCAGCAGCTTCTCCCCTCGGGGTCACCTCTCTGGGGCCAACGTCCTGACTTTC. Its translation is CASSFSPRGHLSGANVLTF.

This clonotype was picked up many times. The rearrangement uses TRBV11-2 and TRBJ2-1, with a possible D match to TRBD2 (6 bases). The CDR3 spans 15 residues. In germline, CDR1 is SGHAT, CDR2 FQNNGV. V dropped 4 bases and J dropped 7 bases, with 17 bases sitting between them. In DNA form, the CDR3 reads TGTGCCAGCAGCTCAGTGGGGGGTAAGGGTAATGAGCAGTTCTTC. Translating gives CASSSVGGKGNEQFF.

This clonotype appeared a single time. Being one base from a much bigger clone, this may be a read error. The rearrangement uses TRBV6-2 or TRBV6-3 and TRBJ1-2, with 8 bases matching TRBD1. This CDR3 has 14 amino acids. Germline V CDR1 and CDR2: MNHEY, SVGEGT. The CDR3 protein is CTSSRQGRNYGYTF. CDR3 in DNA: TGTACCAGCAGTCGACAGGGGCGTAACTATGGCTACACCTTC.

This clonotype has more than one count but fewer than ten. The chain carries TRBV27 and TRBJ1-6; 8 nucleotides line up with TRBD1. CDR3 length: 15 residues. Germline CDR1 and CDR2: MNHEY and SMNVEV (reference sequence). The V segment lost 4 bases and the J segment 7 bases; nucleotides outside the gene matches: 6. For the CDR3, the DNA is TGTGCCAGCAGTTACGACTGGACAGGGAATTCACCCCTCCACTTT. Translating it yields CASSYDWTGNSPLHF.

The gene calls are TRBV7-9 and TRBJ2-1; D ambiguous. The V and J ends lost 4 bases and 7 bases respectively, with 14 bases between them. CDR3 length: 14 residues. Germline V gene lookup returns CDR1 SEHNR and CDR2 FQNEAQ (reference sequence). CDR3 protein: CASSSAAPGNEQFF. Written as DNA, the CDR3 is TGTGCCAGCAGCTCCGCCGCCCCTGGGAATGAGCAGTTCTTC. The full variable domain, rest sourced from reference TRBV7-9 and TRBJ2-1, is DTGVSQNPRHKITKRGQNVTFRCDPISEHNRLYWYRQTLGQGPEFLTYFQNEAQLEKSRLLSDRFSAERPKGSFSTLEIQRTEQGDSAMYLCASSSAAPGNEQFFGPGTRLTVL.

This chain links TRBV27 with TRBJ2-7; 7 bases align to TRBD1. With V trimmed by 6 bases and J by 0 bases, 17 bases remained unmatched. This CDR3 spans 18 amino acids. Looked up from germline, CDR1 is MNHEY and CDR2 is SMNVEV (reference sequence). CDR3 bases: TGTGCCAGCAGGCCGGGACAGTCCACCCTCATGCACTCCTACGAGCAGTACTTC. This translates into CASRPGQSTLMHSYEQYF.

A remark on this clonotype: Just one base apart from a much larger clone, this may be a read error. The chain recombines TRBV7-4 with TRBJ1-2, with no clear D. This CDR3 region has 13 residues. With 2 bases removed from V and 7 bases from J, the gap between germline ends came to 11 bases. Germline CDR1 and CDR2: SGHVT and SQSDAQ. The CDR3, as DNA: TGTGCCAGCAGCTTAAATCGGCAGAGTGGCTACACCTTC. This codes for CASSLNRQSGYTF. The full variable domain, rest sourced from reference TRBV7-4 and TRBJ1-2, is GAGVSQSPRYKVAKRGRDVALRCDSISGHVTLYWYRQTLGQGSEVLTYSQSDAQRDKSGRPSGRFSAERPERSVSTLKIQRTEQGDSAVYLCASSLNRQSGYTFGSGTRLTVV.

In this sample, this clonotype turned up a few times. The chain's CDR3 is CSARPSIPLAGEWETQYF. CDR3 nucleotides: TGCAGTGCTAGACCCTCAATACCACTAGCGGGGGAATGGGAGACCCAGTACTTC. V usage is TRBV20-1 and J usage is TRBJ2-5, with 11 bases that match TRBD2. V lost 2 bases, J lost 5 bases, and 16 bases stayed unmatched. This CDR3 is 18 amino acids long. CDR1 DFQATT and CDR2 SNEGSKA come from the germline V gene (reference sequence).

The V call is TRBV4-1, the J call TRBJ2-3; D remains ambiguous. Between the trimmed V and J ends, which lost 1 base and 0 bases, there was a span of 5 bases. The germline V gene encodes CDR1 MGHRA and CDR2 YSYEKL. This CDR3 is built from 14 residues. The CDR3 sequence is CASSQGLSTDTQYF. DNA of the CDR3: TGCGCCAGCAGCCAAGGACTGAGCACAGATACGCAGTATTTT.

The chain combines TRBV27 with TRBJ1-2; TRBD1 matches 9 bases. CDR1 and CDR2 (germline): MNHEY, SMNVEV (reference sequence). CDR3 length equals 17 residues. The V and J ends lost 6 bases and 0 bases, in that order; junction bases with no gene match: 11. The chain's CDR3 is CASRGGTGLLTNYGYTF. The CDR3 coding sequence is TGTGCCAGCAGGGGGGGGACAGGGCTCCTCACTAACTATGGCTACACCTTC.

There are a few counts of this clonotype. The chain recombines TRBV4-2 with TRBJ2-3, with 7 bases that match TRBD2. CDR3 length: 18 amino acids. V was clipped by 1 base and J by 3 bases; unmatched bases: 13. CDR1 and CDR2 (germline): LGHNA, YNFKEQ. The CDR3 DNA sequence: TGTGCCAGCAGCCAAGCTGGGTATCGGGGGGTCCAGACAGATACGCAGTATTTT. Translating gives CASSQAGYRGVQTDTQYF.

Ten or more counts support this clonotype. This rearrangement joins TRBV6-1 to TRBJ2-3; D may correspond to TRBD1 or TRBD2 (7 bases each). The germline gives CDR1 MNHNS, CDR2 SASEGT. The CDR3 runs 15 residues. V gave up 8 bases and J gave up 3 bases, with 18 bases separating them. CDR3 DNA: TGTGCCAGCGCTACTAGACAGGGAGGGACAGATACGCAGTATTTT. Its translation is CASATRQGGTDTQYF.

This clonotype appeared many times. This chain joins TRBV7-8 and TRBJ2-5; TRBD2 agrees at 9 bases. Germline CDR1 is SGHVS and CDR2 is FQNEAQ. Losses at the gene ends were 6 bases for V and 3 bases for J; bases not matched to a gene: 5. This CDR3 has 14 amino acids. CDR3 residues: CASSYLAGKETQYF. The CDR3 DNA sequence: TGTGCCAGCAGTTATCTAGCGGGGAAAGAGACCCAGTACTTC.

This clonotype came up a few times. The chain links TRBV6-2 or TRBV6-3 to TRBJ2-1; D perhaps matches TRBD1 (6 bases). Germline V gene sequence: CDR1 MNHEY, CDR2 SVGEGT. This CDR3 is built from 13 residues. V was pared by 8 bases and J by 6 bases, with 14 bases between. The CDR3 DNA reads as TGTGCCAGCGAAGGGGGACCCACCAATGAGCAGTTCTTC. Its translation is CASEGGPTNEQFF.

The V and J genes are TRBV18 and TRBJ2-7; 7 bases fit TRBD1. The CDR3 sequence is 14 residues long. Germline V gene sequence: CDR1 KGHSH, CDR2 LQKENI. V dropped 4 bases and J dropped 3; count of bases not matched to a gene: 6. The CDR3 nucleotides read TGTGCCAGCTCACAGACAGGGTTCAACTACGAGCAGTACGTC. It is translated as CASSQTGFNYEQYV.

This clonotype occurred many times. The rearrangement links TRBV7-6 to TRBJ1-6; 7 bases map to TRBD1. Per germline, CDR1 SGHVS and CDR2 FNYEAQ. The V gene end was trimmed by 0 bases and the J gene end by 6 bases; junction bases not matched to a gene: 2. The CDR3 has 15 amino acids. The CDR3 DNA is TGTGCCAGCAGCTTAGCAAGGGACAGTAATTCACCCCTCCACTTT. It specifies CASSLARDSNSPLHF.